Sequencing of this T cell receptor beta chain was carried out in a study of Tregs in tolerant kidney transplant recipients. As regards this clone: Its antigen is unidentified.

Unstimulated regulatory T cells (CD4+CD25+CD127-), CD4+CD25- non-regulatory cells, CD4 and CD8 cells were FACS-sorted from thawed PBMCs. Germline V CDR1 and CDR2: SNHLY, FYNNEI. The CDR3 runs 12 residues. V lost 0 bases and J 2 bases, leaving 1 base between the germline ends. General study results and limits: Biological reproducibility was not directly addressed, but technical replication error appeared minimal. Few patients were studied, so findings need validation in larger groups. Tregs expanded with activated donor B cells seemed most donor-specific.

TCRdb keeps only in-frame clones here, not all; method: immunoSEQ multiplex PCR. The table lists 200,000 to 300,000 clones, 84% of them singletons. The sequence was collected from a human donor in good health. V usage is TRBV2 and J usage is TRBJ1-2; D gene ambiguous. Sequencing input: CD4+ T cells from blood. The CDR3 is CASSEANYGYTF. The CDR3 region has the DNA TGTGCCAGCAGTGAAGCAAACTATGGCTACACCTTC.